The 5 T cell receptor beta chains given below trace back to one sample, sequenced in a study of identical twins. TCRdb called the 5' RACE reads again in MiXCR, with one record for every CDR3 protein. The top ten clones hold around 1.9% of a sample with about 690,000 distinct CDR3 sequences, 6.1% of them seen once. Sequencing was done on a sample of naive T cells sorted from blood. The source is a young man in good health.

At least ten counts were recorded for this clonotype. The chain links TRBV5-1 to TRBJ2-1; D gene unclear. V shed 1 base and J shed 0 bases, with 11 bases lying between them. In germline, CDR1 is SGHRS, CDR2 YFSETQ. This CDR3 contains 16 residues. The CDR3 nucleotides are TGCGCCAGCAGCTTGCAAGAGGCGAACTCCTACAATGAGCAGTTCTTC. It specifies CASSLQEANSYNEQFF.

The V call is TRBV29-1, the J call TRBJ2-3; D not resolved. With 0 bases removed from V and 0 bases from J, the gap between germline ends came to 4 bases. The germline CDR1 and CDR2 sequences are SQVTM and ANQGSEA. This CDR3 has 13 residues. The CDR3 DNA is TGCAGCGTTGAAGATCAAAGCACAGATACGCAGTATTTT. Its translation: CSVEDQSTDTQYF.

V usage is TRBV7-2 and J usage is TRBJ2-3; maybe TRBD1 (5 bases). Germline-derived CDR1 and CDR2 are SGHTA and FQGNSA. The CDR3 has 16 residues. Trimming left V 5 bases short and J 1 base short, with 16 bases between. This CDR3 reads CASSPPPRDRTDTQYF. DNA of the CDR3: TGTGCCAGCAGCCCCCCTCCCAGGGATCGCACAGATACGCAGTATTTT.

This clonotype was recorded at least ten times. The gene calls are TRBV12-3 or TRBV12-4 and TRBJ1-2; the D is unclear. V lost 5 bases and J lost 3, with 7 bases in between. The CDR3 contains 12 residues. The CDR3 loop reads CASSQSDYGYTF. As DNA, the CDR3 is TGTGCCAGCAGTCAGAGCGACTATGGCTACACCTTC.

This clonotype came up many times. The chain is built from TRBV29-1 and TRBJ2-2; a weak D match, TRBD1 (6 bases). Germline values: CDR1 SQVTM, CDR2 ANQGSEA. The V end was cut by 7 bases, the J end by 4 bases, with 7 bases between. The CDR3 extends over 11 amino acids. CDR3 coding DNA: TGCAGCGCAGGGGTCACCGGGGAGCTGTTTTTT. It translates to CSAGVTGELFF.